These 22 T cell receptor beta chains originate from one sample sequenced in a study of blood T cell repertoires in COVID-19. Sequencing was performed with immunoSEQ multiplex PCR; in TCRdb, only in-frame clones are kept and a portion is missing. The sample lists around 72,000 clones, 65% to 85% occurring once. The sequenced sample consisted of peripheral blood. The receptors come from a woman in her sixties or seventies with acute or convalescent COVID-19.

The V and J genes are TRBV25-1 and TRBJ1-5, with D unresolved. V was trimmed by 1 base and J by 8 bases, leaving 12 bases between them. The CDR3 covers 14 residues. Per the germline V gene, CDR1 is MGHDK and CDR2 is SYGVNS. The CDR3 loop reads CASSELGAIKPQHF. The CDR3 DNA reads as TGTGCCAGCAGTGAATTGGGCGCCATAAAGCCCCAGCATTTT.

The chain couples TRBV10-3 to TRBJ2-1, with a tentative D call TRBD1 (6 bases). The length of the CDR3 is 14 residues. Germline lookup yields CDR1 ENHRY and CDR2 SYGVKD. V lost 3 bases to trimming and J lost 6 bases, with 12 bases between them. CDR3 DNA sequence: TGTGCCATCAGTGATTTGTCAGGGGCCAATGAGCAGTTCTTC. It specifies CAISDLSGANEQFF.

The chain recombines TRBV12-3 or TRBV12-4 with TRBJ1-2; D is possibly TRBD1 (6 bases). Between the trimmed V and J ends, which lost 5 bases and 2 bases, there was a span of 9 bases. The CDR3 totals 13 residues. This CDR3 reads CASSVDSNYGYTF. CDR3 sequence (DNA): TGTGCCAGCAGTGTGGACAGCAACTATGGCTACACCTTC.

The chain recombines TRBV30 with TRBJ1-2; 10 nucleotides agree with TRBD1. Germline V CDR1 and CDR2: GTSNPN, SVGIG (reference sequence). The CDR3 consists of 13 residues. V trimming: 2 bases; J trimming: 7 bases; junction bases outside the gene matches: 4. The CDR3 coding sequence is TGTGCCTGGAGTTTCGGACAGGGGGGTGGCTACACCTTC. It specifies CAWSFGQGGGYTF.

The rearrangement uses TRBV11-2 and TRBJ2-5; 13 nucleotides line up with TRBD2. The germline V gene encodes CDR1 SGHAT and CDR2 FQNNGV. V gave up 3 bases and J gave up 4 bases; unmatched junction bases: 5. The CDR3 contains 16 residues. The CDR3 region is CASSFAGLAGLETQYF. CDR3 DNA: TGTGCCAGCAGCTTCGCGGGACTAGCGGGACTAGAGACCCAGTACTTC.

This rearrangement joins TRBV12-5 to TRBJ1-5, with unresolved D. The V end lost 2 bases, the J end lost 11 bases, and 10 bases lay between the germline ends. This CDR3 contains 12 residues. The germline gives CDR1 LGHNT, CDR2 FRNRAP. The CDR3 sequence: CASGLHLGAQHF. CDR3 nucleotide sequence: TGTGCTAGTGGTTTGCACCTCGGAGCCCAGCATTTT.

V is TRBV10-3 and J is TRBJ1-1; 7 bases are shared with TRBD1. The CDR3 runs 14 residues. V trimming: 7 bases; J trimming: 6 bases; junction bases outside the gene matches: 11. In germline, CDR1 is ENHRY, CDR2 SYGVKD. The DNA for the CDR3 is TGTGCCATCAACACGGACAGGCCGAGCGCTGAAGCTTTCTTT. This encodes CAINTDRPSAEAFF.

V and J are TRBV5-1 and TRBJ2-7; no clear D. The germline V and J ends were trimmed by 7 bases and 0 bases, with 14 bases remaining between them. Germline assignment: CDR1 SGHRS and CDR2 YFSETQ. The CDR3 sequence is 14 residues long. CDR3 residues: CASSGTLNSYEQYF. In DNA form, the CDR3 reads TGCGCCAGCTCAGGAACGCTGAACTCCTACGAGCAGTACTTC.

This chain uses TRBV7-9 with TRBJ2-3; TRBD2 agrees at 7 bases. After removal of 1 base from V and 5 bases from J, the junction contained 6 bases not matched to a gene. This CDR3 comprises 15 residues. The germline CDR1 and CDR2 sequences are SEHNR and FQNEAQ (reference sequence). Written as DNA, the CDR3 is TGTGCCAGCAGCTTAGGGGCGGGAGTGCTAGATACGCAGTATTTT. This encodes CASSLGAGVLDTQYF.

The CDR3 nucleotides read TGTGCCATTTCAGGGGGCCAAACTTTGATCTACGAGCAGTACTTC. Protein: CAISGGQTLIYEQYF. V gene TRBV28 combines with J gene TRBJ2-7; 8 bases are a match to TRBD1. The CDR3 length is 15 residues. V shed 10 bases and J 3 bases; nucleotides not matched to a gene: 14. Germline CDR1 MDHEN, CDR2 SYDVKM.

The gene calls are TRBV6-5 and TRBJ2-5; D may be TRBD1 (7 bases). The germline CDR1 and CDR2 sequences are MNHEY and SVGAGI. Trimming left V 7 bases short and J 2 bases short, with 14 bases between. The CDR3 loop spans 14 amino acids. The DNA for the CDR3 is TGTGCCAGCATAGGGGGCGGGGCTCAAGAGACCCAGTACTTC. This sequence encodes CASIGGGAQETQYF.

The gene calls are TRBV4-2 and TRBJ2-5; 7 bases are shared with TRBD1. The CDR3 contains 16 residues. Germline loops: CDR1 LGHNA, CDR2 YNFKEQ. Losses at the gene ends were 0 bases for V and 5 bases for J; bases not matched to a gene: 9. This CDR3 is CASSQDQAARGETQYF. CDR3 sequence (DNA): TGTGCCAGCAGCCAAGATCAAGCGGCCAGGGGGGAGACCCAGTACTTC.

The chain has TRBV30 and TRBJ1-3; D is possibly TRBD1 (6 bases). Germline values: CDR1 GTSNPN, CDR2 SVGIG (reference sequence). The CDR3 loop spans 15 amino acids. V lost 2 bases and J 0 bases, leaving 11 bases between the germline ends. CDR3 residues: CAWSSGQFSGNTIYF. For the CDR3, the DNA is TGTGCCTGGAGTTCCGGACAGTTCTCTGGAAACACCATATATTTT.

CDR3 sequence: CASSSWDSGNYGYTF. The CDR3 DNA reads as TGTGCCAGCAGCTCCTGGGACAGCGGAAACTATGGCTACACCTTC. The chain carries TRBV11-2 and TRBJ1-2, with 7 bases lining up with TRBD1. CDR1 is SGHAT, CDR2 FQNNGV, per germline. CDR3 length: 15 amino acids. V was clipped by 4 bases and J by 2 bases; unmatched bases: 7.

This sequence joins TRBV5-1 and TRBJ1-2; tentatively, D is TRBD1 (6 bases). This CDR3 region has 14 residues. Germline lookup yields CDR1 SGHRS and CDR2 YFSETQ. Trimming stripped 5 bases from V and 4 bases from J, with 15 bases between. CDR3: CASSPRGASYGYTF. CDR3 bases: TGCGCCAGCAGTCCACGGGGGGCCTCCTATGGCTACACCTTC.

The chain employs TRBV18 and TRBJ1-6, with a possible D match to TRBD1 (6 bases). CDR1 is KGHSH and CDR2 is LQKENI in the germline V gene. The CDR3 length is 14 residues. Trimming removed 4 bases at V and 4 bases at J, with 8 bases between. The CDR3 loop reads CASSRDKYNSPLHF. The CDR3 DNA follows: TGTGCCAGCTCACGGGACAAATATAATTCACCCCTCCACTTT.

V gene TRBV6-5 combines with J gene TRBJ2-2, with 7 bases matching TRBD1. This CDR3 has 15 amino acids. Germline values: CDR1 MNHEY, CDR2 SVGAGI. V shed 8 bases, J shed 5 bases, and the junction held 11 bases outside the gene matches. CDR3 residues: CASHGTAWRTGELFF. The CDR3 DNA is TGTGCCAGCCACGGGACAGCGTGGAGGACCGGGGAGCTGTTTTTT.

J is TRBJ1-2 and V is TRBV7-8; D unresolved. There are 13 residues in the CDR3. The V and J ends lost 5 bases and 7 bases respectively, with 14 bases between them. Germline lookup yields CDR1 SGHVS and CDR2 FQNEAQ. CDR3 nucleotide sequence: TGTGCCAGCAGCCCGGAGAGGGAACGTGGCTACACCTTC. Translation: CASSPERERGYTF. The full variable domain, its missing parts supplied by reference TRBV7-8 and TRBJ1-2, is GAGVSQSPRYKVAKRGQDVALRCDPISGHVSLFWYQQALGQGPEFLTYFQNEAQLDKSGLPSDRFFAERPEGSVSTLKIQRTQQEDSAVYLCASSPERERGYTFGSGTRLTVV.

In its sample, this clone was seen a few times. J is TRBJ2-1 and V is TRBV10-3; TRBD2 aligns across 10 bases. Germline CDR1 ENHRY, CDR2 SYGVKD. With V trimmed by 0 bases and J by 7 bases, 12 bases remained unmatched. The length of the CDR3 is 18 residues. For the CDR3, the DNA is TGTGCCATCAGTGAGTCGATCGGGTCTAGCGGGAGTAAGAATGAGCAGTTCTTC. As protein: CAISESIGSSGSKNEQFF.

The genes are TRBV7-2 and TRBJ1-1; D might be TRBD1 (5 bases). CDR1 SGHTA and CDR2 FQGNSA come from the germline V gene. The CDR3 totals 13 residues. V was shortened by 5 bases and J by 1 base, with 8 bases between the two germline ends. The CDR3 nucleotides read TGTGCCAGCAGCGTCCAGGGGAACACTGAAGCTTTCTTT. It encodes CASSVQGNTEAFF.

The rearrangement links TRBV2 to TRBJ2-3, with TRBD2 identical over 8 bases. The length of the CDR3 is 15 residues. V was clipped by 0 bases and J by 6 bases; unmatched bases: 5. Germline-derived CDR1 and CDR2 are SNHLY and FYNNEI. The chain's CDR3 is CASSEAAAGVDTQYF. The DNA for the CDR3 is TGTGCCAGCAGTGAAGCGGCAGCGGGAGTGGATACGCAGTATTTT. The full variable domain, in which reference TRBV2 and TRBJ2-3 provide the parts outside the CDR3, is EPEVTQTPSHQVTQMGQEVILRCVPISNHLYFYWYRQILGQKVEFLVSFYNNEISEKSEIFDDQFSVERPDGSNFTLKIRSTKLEDSAMYFCASSEAAAGVDTQYFGPGTRLTVL.

V is TRBV3-1 (or the pseudogene TRBV3-2) and J is TRBJ1-2, with 10 bases lining up with TRBD1. V was pared by 0 bases and J by 4 bases, with 5 bases of the junction left unmatched. CDR1 is LGHDT, CDR2 YNNKEL, per germline (reference sequence). There are 16 residues in the CDR3. Here the CDR3 DNA reads TGTGCCAGCAGCCAAGATGCGGGGACAGGGGTCTATGGCTACACCTTC. The encoded protein is CASSQDAGTGVYGYTF.